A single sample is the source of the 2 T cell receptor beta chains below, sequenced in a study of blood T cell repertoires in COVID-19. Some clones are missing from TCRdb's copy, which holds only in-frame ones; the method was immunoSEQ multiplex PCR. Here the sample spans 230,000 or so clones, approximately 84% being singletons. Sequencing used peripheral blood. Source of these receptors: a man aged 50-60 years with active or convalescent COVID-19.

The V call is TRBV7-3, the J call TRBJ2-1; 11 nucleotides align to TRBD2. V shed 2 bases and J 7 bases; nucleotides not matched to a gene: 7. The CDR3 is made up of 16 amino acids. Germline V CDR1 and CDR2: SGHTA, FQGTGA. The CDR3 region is CASSLLLAGDGNEQFF. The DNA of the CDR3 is TGTGCCAGCAGCTTACTACTAGCGGGGGACGGGAATGAGCAGTTCTTC.

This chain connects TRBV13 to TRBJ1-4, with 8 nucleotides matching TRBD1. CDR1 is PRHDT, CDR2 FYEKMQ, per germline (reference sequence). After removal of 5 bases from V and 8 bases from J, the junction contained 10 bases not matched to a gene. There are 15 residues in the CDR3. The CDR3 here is CASSRRTGLNEKLFF. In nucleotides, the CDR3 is TGTGCCAGCAGCCGCCGGACAGGGTTGAACGAAAAACTGTTTTTT.